The 20 T cell receptor beta chains presented below share a single source sample, sequenced in a study of T cell changes during pregnancy in multiple sclerosis. Clones were sequenced by immunoSEQ multiplex PCR, and TCRdb holds only the in-frame ones, with some missing. The table includes tens of thousands of clones, over 75% detected once. The starting material was CD8+ T cells from peripheral blood mononuclear cells, obtained in the first trimester of pregnancy. The receptors derive from a female donor with multiple sclerosis, enrolled in a pregnancy study.

The chain employs TRBV5-6 and TRBJ2-7, with TRBD1 as a possible D gene (6 bases). The CDR3 length is 16 residues. The germline gives CDR1 SGHDT, CDR2 YYEEEE. The V end was cut by 0 bases, the J end by 0 bases, with 13 bases between. CDR3 nucleotide sequence: TGTGCCAGCAGCTTGGAGGACAGCACAAGCTCCTACGAGCAGTACTTC. It codes for CASSLEDSTSSYEQYF.

The chain has TRBV15 and TRBJ1-3; D is unclear. The length of the CDR3 is 17 residues. CDR1 LNHNV and CDR2 YYDKDF come from the germline V gene (reference sequence). Trimming shortened V by 1 base and J by 0 bases, and 13 bases separated the two germline ends. CDR3 loop: CATSRGPQDHSGNTIYF. In DNA form, the CDR3 reads TGTGCCACCAGCAGAGGCCCGCAGGATCACTCTGGAAACACCATATATTTT.

The gene calls are TRBV19 and TRBJ2-1, with D possibly matching TRBD2 (6 bases). With 7 bases removed from V and 4 bases from J, the gap between germline ends came to 14 bases. CDR1 LNHDA and CDR2 SQIVND come from the germline V gene (reference sequence). This CDR3 contains 14 residues. The CDR3 sequence is CASKVKGLYNEQFF. In DNA, the CDR3 is TGTGCCAGTAAGGTGAAGGGACTTTACAATGAGCAGTTCTTC. Combining the CDR3 with reference TRBV19 and TRBJ2-1 gives the whole variable domain DGGITQSPKYLFRKEGQNVTLSCEQNLNHDAMYWYRQDPGQGLRLIYYSQIVNDFQKGDIAEGYSVSREKKESFPLTVTSAQKNPTAFYLCASKVKGLYNEQFFGPGTRLTVL.

The chain recombines TRBV19 with TRBJ1-2, with a possible D match to TRBD1 (5 bases). The germline CDR1 and CDR2 sequences are LNHDA and SQIVND (reference sequence). The ends were cut back, 7 bases at V and 2 bases at J, with 11 bases in the middle. The CDR3 runs 13 residues. The CDR3 region is CASIGGGNYGYTF. DNA of the CDR3: TGTGCCAGTATTGGCGGGGGGAACTATGGCTACACCTTC.

This rearrangement joins TRBV5-1 to TRBJ2-1; TRBD2 aligns across 8 bases. CDR1 is SGHRS, CDR2 YFSETQ, per germline. V shed 1 base, J shed 7 bases, and the junction held 7 bases outside the gene matches. The CDR3 runs to 15 residues. The CDR3 protein is CASSLSREGRNEQFF. The CDR3 bases are TGCGCCAGCAGCTTGTCCCGGGAGGGACGGAATGAGCAGTTCTTC.

The chain carries TRBV27 and TRBJ1-1; no reliable D call. This CDR3 is 13 amino acids long. Looked up from germline, CDR1 is MNHEY and CDR2 is SMNVEV (reference sequence). Trimming took 3 bases from V and 4 from J, leaving 9 bases between them. This CDR3 is CASSFQEGTEAFF. CDR3 nucleotide sequence: TGTGCCAGCAGTTTTCAGGAGGGCACTGAAGCTTTCTTT.

The V gene is TRBV14, the J gene TRBJ2-1; D ambiguous. Trimming took off 0 bases at V and 6 bases at J, with 12 bases between the two ends. The CDR3 is 15 residues long. Looked up from germline, CDR1 is SGHDN and CDR2 is FVKESK. The CDR3 coding sequence is TGTGCCAGCAGCCAAGACTATCGGGTTAGCAATGAGCAGTTCTTC. It specifies CASSQDYRVSNEQFF.

This clone occurred once. The chain carries TRBV9 and TRBJ2-1, with 11 bases lining up with TRBD2. The germline V gene has CDR1 SGDLS and CDR2 YYNGEE. There are 15 residues in the CDR3. The J segment lost 8 bases and the V segment lost 5 bases, leaving 9 bases of the junction unmatched. The CDR3 region has the DNA TGTGCCAGCAGTGCCACTAGCGGGAGTACGTATGAGCAGTTCTTC. This encodes CASSATSGSTYEQFF.

The chain has TRBV6-6 and TRBJ2-4, with D tentatively TRBD2 (6 bases). CDR1 is MNHNY, CDR2 SVGAGI, per germline (reference sequence). The CDR3 contains 13 residues. V lost 8 bases and J lost 2, with 10 bases in between. This CDR3 is CASGGATKNIQYF. In nucleotides, the CDR3 is TGTGCCAGCGGAGGGGCGACCAAAAACATTCAGTACTTC.

This clone has a single count. This sequence joins TRBV2 and TRBJ2-3, with D possibly TRBD2 on 6 matching bases. This CDR3 is built from 15 residues. Trimming removed 4 bases from V and 2 bases from J, with 13 bases in between. CDR1 is SNHLY and CDR2 is FYNNEI in the germline V gene. The CDR3 nucleotides are TGTGCCAGCAGTGCCTTCGCGGGAAACACAGATACGCAGTATTTT. Translating it yields CASSAFAGNTDTQYF.

V is TRBV27 and J is TRBJ2-7; 11 bases line up with TRBD2. The V gene's germline CDR1 is MNHEY and CDR2 SMNVEV (reference sequence). Trimming cost V 6 bases and J 2 bases; bases outside gene matches: 15. The CDR3 sequence is 18 residues long. CDR3 bases: TGTGCCAGCAGCAAAGGGCTAGCGGGAGGCCGAGACCCCTACGAGCAGTACTTC. Translation gives CASSKGLAGGRDPYEQYF.

This clone was counted once. The rearrangement uses TRBV4-1 and TRBJ2-3; 9 bases are a match to TRBD2. With 4 bases clipped from V and 2 bases from J, the junction kept 7 bases outside the gene matches. Per the germline V gene, CDR1 is MGHRA and CDR2 is YSYEKL. This CDR3 comprises 16 residues. CDR3 coding DNA: TGCGCCAGCAGCCTACGACTAGCGGTAAACACAGATACGCAGTATTTT. Protein sequence: CASSLRLAVNTDTQYF.

This chain connects TRBV9 to TRBJ2-3, with 9 bases that match TRBD1. From germline, CDR1 is SGDLS and CDR2 YYNGEE. Trimming cost V 5 bases and J 5 bases; bases outside gene matches: 6. This CDR3 has 14 residues. For the CDR3, the DNA is TGTGCCAGCAGTCCGGGACAGGGAAAAGATACGCAGTATTTT. Its translation: CASSPGQGKDTQYF.

This chain joins TRBV28 and TRBJ1-5; TRBD1 agrees at 7 bases. Germline V CDR1 and CDR2: MDHEN, SYDVKM. With 7 bases clipped from V and 7 bases from J, the junction kept 10 bases outside the gene matches. The CDR3 spans 14 residues. CDR3 protein: CASTLRTGRQPQHF. In DNA, the CDR3 is TGTGCCAGCACTTTGAGGACAGGCAGGCAGCCCCAGCATTTT.

V and J are TRBV9 and TRBJ2-3; 11 bases line up with TRBD1. The germline V gene encodes CDR1 SGDLS and CDR2 YYNGEE. Trimming took 3 bases from V and 0 from J; bases not matched to a gene: 3. This CDR3 contains 16 residues. The CDR3 reads CASSGGQGVSTDTQYF. The DNA for the CDR3 is TGTGCCAGCAGCGGGGGACAGGGGGTGAGCACAGATACGCAGTATTTT.

This rearrangement joins TRBV28 to TRBJ2-2, with TRBD1 matching over 8 bases. V gave up 3 bases and J gave up 9 bases; unmatched junction bases: 15. Germline CDR1 reads MDHEN; CDR2 reads SYDVKM. The CDR3 sequence is 17 residues long. For the CDR3, the DNA is TGTGCCAGCAGTTTGAGGCGGCGGTGGACAGGGAGTCGGGAGCTGTTTTTT. Its protein is CASSLRRRWTGSRELFF.

V and J are TRBV2 and TRBJ2-3; 10 nucleotides line up with TRBD2. The CDR3 runs 15 residues. Germline V CDR1 and CDR2: SNHLY, FYNNEI. V shed 7 bases and J 0 bases; nucleotides not matched to a gene: 4. CDR3 residues: CASKGLAASTDTQYF. Written as DNA, the CDR3 is TGTGCCAGCAAAGGACTAGCGGCTAGCACAGATACGCAGTATTTT.

The chain links TRBV7-9 to TRBJ1-4; D is ambiguous. CDR1 is SEHNR and CDR2 is FQNEAQ in the germline V gene (reference sequence). Trimming pared 3 bases from V and 8 bases from J, leaving 13 bases between. This CDR3 spans 14 amino acids. DNA for the CDR3: TGTGCCAGCAGCTTCCTTTCAGCGGACGAAAAACTGTTTTTT. Residues: CASSFLSADEKLFF.

The DNA of the CDR3 is TGTGCTAGTGGTGATTACTCCGGGACACAACTCACAGATACGCAGTATTTT. Its protein product is CASGDYSGTQLTDTQYF. The V gene is TRBV12-5, the J gene TRBJ2-3; maybe TRBD1 (6 bases). V lost 5 bases and J lost 2, with 20 bases in between. This CDR3 is 17 amino acids long. CDR1 and CDR2 from the germline V gene are LGHNT and FRNRAP. The full variable domain, in which reference TRBV12-5 and TRBJ2-3 provide the parts outside the CDR3, is DARVTQTPRHKVTEMGQEVTMRCQPILGHNTVFWYRQTMMQGLELLAYFRNRAPLDDSGMPKDRFSAEMPDATLATLKIQPSEPRDSAVYFCASGDYSGTQLTDTQYFGPGTRLTVL.

This clone was picked up one time. The rearrangement uses TRBV4-1 and TRBJ2-1; 9 positions agree with TRBD1. V was clipped by 0 bases and J by 2 bases; unmatched bases: 8. Germline assignment: CDR1 MGHRA and CDR2 YSYEKL. This CDR3 region has 18 residues. CDR3 region: CASSQDAGTGFPYNEQFF. CDR3 DNA sequence: TGCGCCAGCAGCCAAGATGCGGGGACAGGGTTTCCCTACAATGAGCAGTTCTTC.